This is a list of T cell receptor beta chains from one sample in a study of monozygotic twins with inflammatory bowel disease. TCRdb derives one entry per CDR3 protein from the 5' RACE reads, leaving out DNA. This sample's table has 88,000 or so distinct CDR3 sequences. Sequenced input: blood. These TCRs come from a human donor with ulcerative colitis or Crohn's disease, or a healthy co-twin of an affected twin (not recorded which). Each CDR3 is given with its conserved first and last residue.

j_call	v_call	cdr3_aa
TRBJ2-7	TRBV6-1	CASTKVQGPPYEQYF
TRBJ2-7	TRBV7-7	CASSLVLKEEQYF
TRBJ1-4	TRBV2	CASRDGNEKLFF
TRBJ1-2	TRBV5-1	CASSLRTAGYGYTF
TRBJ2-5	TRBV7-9	CASSLGGEETQYF
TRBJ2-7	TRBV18	CASSPGQGAREQYF
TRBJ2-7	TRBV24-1	CATSRGFPYEQYF
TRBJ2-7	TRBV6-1	CASSEPGQGLGEQYF
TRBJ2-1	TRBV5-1	CASSLTGLAGPNEQFF
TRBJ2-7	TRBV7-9	CASSGLEGNYEQYF
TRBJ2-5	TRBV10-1	CASSYAEPGETQYF
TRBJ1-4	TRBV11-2	CASSEGQSNEKLFF
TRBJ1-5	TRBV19	CASSIPGQGNQPQHF
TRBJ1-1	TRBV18	CASSPGTGEGTEAFF
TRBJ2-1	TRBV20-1	CSARDISGTSDYNEQFF
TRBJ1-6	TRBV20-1	CSANADRELSPLHF
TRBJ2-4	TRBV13	CASSLRMDGTSGNLAKNIQYF
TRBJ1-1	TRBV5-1	CASSLVDPSPHTEAFF
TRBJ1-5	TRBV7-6	CASSTDDGQPQHF
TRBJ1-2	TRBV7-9	CASSTPPNYGYTF
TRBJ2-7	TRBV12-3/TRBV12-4	CASSFFLPGQSYEQYF
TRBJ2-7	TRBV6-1	CASSTGTGAYEQYF